This is a list of T cell receptor beta chains from one sample in a study of early T cells in non-severe SARS-CoV-2 infection. TCRdb reanalysed the 5' RACE reads using MiXCR and keeps one entry per CDR3 protein. The table lists some 60,000 distinct CDR3 sequences, about 12% of them singletons. This material consisted of whole blood, taken at baseline. The receptors were sampled from an adult who was a healthcare worker with PCR-confirmed SARS-CoV-2 infection or an uninfected control (not recorded which). The conserved cysteine and the conserved F or W are not part of the CDR3 here. A clone size is listed for some rows: how often the clone was seen (once, few, many), or a class if it is expanded.

abundance	v_gene	j_gene	CDR3aa
.	TRBV2	TRBJ2-1	ASGRGGNEQF
.	TRBV4-3	TRBJ2-7	ASSQDTGTYEQY
many	TRBV4-1	TRBJ2-1	ASSQRGLAGGSPNGEQF
few	TRBV30	TRBJ1-1	AWKVADLEAF
.	TRBV29-1	TRBJ2-1	SVLSPGLAGEFGGEQF
.	TRBV7-9	TRBJ1-3	ASSLFQDRSGNTIY
.	TRBV27	TRBJ1-4	ASSKLTGGREKLF
.	TRBV15	TRBJ1-4	ATSLDKLQLINEKLF
.	TRBV30	TRBJ2-5	AWTRGLSKETQY
.	TRBV7-8	TRBJ1-1	VSREGTGALTNTEAF
.	TRBV12-3/TRBV12-4	TRBJ2-7	ASSPLGRVYEQY
few	TRBV24-1	TRBJ1-2	ATSDPGQPYGYT
many	TRBV4-2	TRBJ2-7	ASSQDLPWTERSSYYYEQY
medium-sized	TRBV20-1	TRBJ2-7	SARDRGLSYEQY
few	TRBV12-3/TRBV12-4	TRBJ1-6	ASSLYRGQDSPLH
medium-sized	TRBV20-1	TRBJ2-7	SARAGGGDSEEQY
few	TRBV4-3	TRBJ1-4	ASSQDSWGAPNEKLF
few	TRBV7-9	TRBJ1-1	ASSDRQPGGKAF
many	TRBV10-2	TRBJ2-7	ASSEPANRQEQY
.	TRBV5-1	TRBJ2-7	ASSLRGEQY
few	TRBV7-4	TRBJ1-1	ASSPRGAF
.	TRBV5-6	TRBJ1-1	ASSLGQLGTEAF
.	TRBV2	TRBJ1-5	ASSVSGDWNQPQH
many	TRBV7-9	TRBJ2-1	ASSLATSPYREQF
few	TRBV15	TRBJ2-3	ATSRDRRASDTQY
few	TRBV6-2/TRBV6-3	TRBJ1-5	ASSPRDIREVGNQPQH
.	TRBV7-2	TRBJ2-1	ASSSDYYNEQF
few	TRBV12-3/TRBV12-4	TRBJ2-1	ASSLAGALYNEQF
few	TRBV7-9	TRBJ2-2	ASSRGIGELF
.	TRBV27	TRBJ2-7	ASSLSGSPFYEQY
.	TRBV28	TRBJ2-7	ASSLQILSYEQY
few	TRBV6-2/TRBV6-3	TRBJ2-6	ASSYESSGANVLT
few	TRBV2	TRBJ2-7	ASSVMRGNGEQY
few	TRBV6-5	TRBJ2-3	ASSYSGGGPPNTQY
few	TRBV18	TRBJ2-1	ASSPWGGNEQF
.	TRBV20-1	TRBJ2-1	SATSGSDNEQF
.	TRBV10-2	TRBJ2-7	ASTEAVLSSYEQY
.	TRBV18	TRBJ2-7	ASSPPRGQSSSYEQY
few	TRBV6-5	TRBJ2-7	ASSLLAGSSYEQY
few	TRBV7-2	TRBJ2-1	ASSWDLGQRLAANNEQF
many	TRBV7-8	TRBJ1-5	ASSPVTEYSNQPQH
many	TRBV14	TRBJ2-7	ASSQEDEQY
.	TRBV7-9	TRBJ1-1	ASSPRTEENTEAF
.	TRBV18	TRBJ2-5	ASSPGEVEQETQY
few	TRBV3-1	TRBJ2-7	ASSQDRYGELAYEQY
few	TRBV6-2/TRBV6-3	TRBJ2-5	ATQPGRDRPRETQY
many	TRBV14	TRBJ1-2	ASSLAGGLSSYT
few	TRBV19	TRBJ2-1	ASSARPGLAGAYNEQF
few	TRBV19	TRBJ2-1	ASNRRSSYNEQF
few	TRBV29-1	TRBJ2-1	SVVWEWDNEQF
.	TRBV29-1	TRBJ2-7	SGGQTYEQY
few	TRBV5-1	TRBJ2-6	ASSGTSGSGANVLT